These 10 T cell receptor beta chains share one sample of origin, sequenced in a study of cytomegalovirus exposure and HLA in healthy donors. The primer mix had 60 Vbeta and 13 Jbeta primers. Data came from immunoSEQ multiplex PCR; TCRdb stores just in-frame clones and leaves some out. The sample records some 190,000 clones, around 83% being singletons. Sequenced: PBMCs. The receptors derive from a woman in her 40s in good health and CMV-seronegative.

This sequence joins TRBV9 and TRBJ2-5; 9 bases agree with TRBD1. Per germline, CDR1 SGDLS and CDR2 YYNGEE. The CDR3 length is 16 residues. V was pared by 4 bases and J by 5 bases, with 12 bases of the junction left unmatched. The CDR3 DNA is TGTGCCAGCAGCCCCCGGACAGGGGAATGGGGGGAGACCCAGTACTTC. This sequence encodes CASSPRTGEWGETQYF.

The chain joins TRBV18 to TRBJ1-1; 7 nucleotides line up with TRBD1. This CDR3 comprises 17 residues. The V segment lost 2 bases and the J segment 1 base; nucleotides outside the gene matches: 10. Germline V CDR1 and CDR2: KGHSH, LQKENI. DNA of the CDR3: TGTGCCAGCTCACCATCGGAGCCGGGGACAGCGAACACTGAAGCTTTCTTT. Translating gives CASSPSEPGTANTEAFF. The variable domain in full, with the rest retrieved from reference TRBV18 and TRBJ1-1, is NAGVMQNPRHLVRRRGQEARLRCSPMKGHSHVYWYRQLPEEGLKFMVYLQKENIIDESGMPKERFSAEFPKEGPSILRIQQVVRGDSAAYFCASSPSEPGTANTEAFFGQGTRLTVV.

This chain uses TRBV30 with TRBJ2-3; possibly TRBD2 for D (5 bases). From germline, CDR1 is GTSNPN and CDR2 SVGIG (reference sequence). This CDR3 is 12 amino acids long. V lost 0 bases and J lost 5, with 6 bases in between. The CDR3 sequence is CAWSVREDTQYF. CDR3 coding DNA: TGTGCCTGGAGTGTCCGGGAAGATACGCAGTATTTT.

The J gene is TRBJ2-7, the V gene TRBV6-6, with 8 nucleotides matching TRBD2. Germline CDR1 and CDR2: MNHNY and SVGAGI (reference sequence). Trimming cost V 10 bases and J 8 bases; bases outside gene matches: 7. The CDR3 has 11 amino acids. CDR3 DNA sequence: TGTGCCACCTCCAGCGGGGGTCAGCAGTACGTC. Protein sequence: CATSSGGQQYV.

This chain joins TRBV11-3 and TRBJ1-6, with D uncertain. V lost 0 bases and J lost 10, with 10 bases in between. Germline CDR1 SGHNT, CDR2 YENEEA. This CDR3 has 14 amino acids. CDR3 in DNA: TGTGCCAGCAGCTTAGATCCACGGGGATCACCCCTCCACTTT. Translation: CASSLDPRGSPLHF.

The gene calls are TRBV30 and TRBJ2-1; 13 positions match TRBD2. V trimming: 1 base; J trimming: 9 bases; junction bases outside the gene matches: 9. This CDR3 region has 16 residues. Germline CDR1 GTSNPN, CDR2 SVGIG (reference sequence). The CDR3: CAWSGLGLAGAVEQFF. The CDR3 DNA reads as TGTGCCTGGAGTGGTCTAGGACTAGCGGGAGCGGTTGAGCAGTTCTTC.

This rearrangement joins TRBV19 to TRBJ2-2; 7 bases map to TRBD2. CDR1 LNHDA and CDR2 SQIVND come from the germline V gene (reference sequence). The CDR3 has 17 amino acids. With V trimmed by 4 bases and J by 7 bases, 15 bases remained unmatched. CDR3 loop: CASSRGGSGLSVGELFF. The CDR3 DNA reads as TGTGCCAGTAGTAGGGGTGGTAGCGGGCTGTCGGTCGGGGAGCTGTTTTTT.

The CDR3 here is CASSPGGINQPQHF. The CDR3 DNA follows: TGTGCCAGCAGCCCGGGAGGGATCAATCAGCCCCAGCATTTT. The chain combines TRBV11-3 with TRBJ1-5; D is uncertain. Trimming removed 5 bases from V and 3 bases from J, with 11 bases in between. Germline CDR1 is SGHNT and CDR2 is YENEEA. The CDR3 covers 14 residues.

This chain uses TRBV19 with TRBJ1-2; 8 positions agree with TRBD1. CDR1 LNHDA and CDR2 SQIVND come from the germline V gene (reference sequence). Trimming took 5 bases from V and 4 from J; bases not matched to a gene: 3. This CDR3 has 13 amino acids. The CDR3 region is CASSQGASYGYTF. The CDR3 region has the DNA TGTGCCAGTAGTCAGGGGGCGTCCTATGGCTACACCTTC.

The gene calls are TRBV18 and TRBJ1-2; possible D gene TRBD1, 6 bases. There are 14 residues in the CDR3. The V and J ends lost 3 bases and 8 bases respectively, with 16 bases between them. Germline-derived CDR1 and CDR2 are KGHSH and LQKENI. The CDR3 DNA follows: TGTGCCAGCTCACCTGGGATCTCAGGGGAGGGCTACACCTTC. Translating gives CASSPGISGEGYTF.